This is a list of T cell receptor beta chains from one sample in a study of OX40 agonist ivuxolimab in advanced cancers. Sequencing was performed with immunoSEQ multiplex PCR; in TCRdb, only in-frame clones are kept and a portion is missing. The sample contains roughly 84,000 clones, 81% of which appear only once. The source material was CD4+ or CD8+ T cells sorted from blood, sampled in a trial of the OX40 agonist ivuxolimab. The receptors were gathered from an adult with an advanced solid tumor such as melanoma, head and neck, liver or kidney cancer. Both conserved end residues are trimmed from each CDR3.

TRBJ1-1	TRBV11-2	ASSSDSLTEAF
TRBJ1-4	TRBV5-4	ASSSGAAGNEKLF
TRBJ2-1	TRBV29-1	STLSGTSGIYNEQF
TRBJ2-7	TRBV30	AWSVTGQGHYEQY
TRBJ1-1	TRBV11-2	ASSLGRGGANTEAF
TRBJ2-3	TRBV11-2	ASSLVLGTDTQY
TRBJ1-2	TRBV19	ASRGTEDYGYT
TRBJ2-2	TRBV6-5	ATWMSREAGELF
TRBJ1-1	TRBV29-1	SPGTATEAF
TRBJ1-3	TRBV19	ASARTVGNTIY
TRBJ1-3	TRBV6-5	ASSYRRQGTRNTIY
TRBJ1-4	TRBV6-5	ASSPGGATNEKLF
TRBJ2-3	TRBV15	ATSRELQGQGPDTQY
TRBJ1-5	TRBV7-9	ASSPWGSDQPQH
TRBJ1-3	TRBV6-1	ASSLIGSGNTIY
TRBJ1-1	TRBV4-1	ASRPGRDFQEAF
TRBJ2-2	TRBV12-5	ASGGPGQGAPGELF
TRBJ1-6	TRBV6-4	ASSEAGGSPLH
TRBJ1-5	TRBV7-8	ASSFSRGPDQPQH
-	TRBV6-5	ASRPLAANSYEQY
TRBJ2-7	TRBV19	ASSIAARYEQY
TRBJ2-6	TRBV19	ASSIGEPGANVLT
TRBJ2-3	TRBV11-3	ASSFNRGSTDTQY
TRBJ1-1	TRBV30	AHQADTEAF